These 30 T cell receptor beta chains originate from one sample sequenced in a study of blood T cell repertoires in COVID-19. Assay: immunoSEQ multiplex PCR; the TCRdb copy retains only in-frame clones and omits some. The sample comprises about 190,000 clones, around 89% of which are singletons, and approximately 4% rests with the top ten. Sequencing was done on a sample of peripheral blood. Receptors were obtained from a human donor in a cohort sampled during active COVID-19.

The J gene is TRBJ1-5, the V gene TRBV19; a weak D match, TRBD1 (5 bases). The CDR3 is made up of 13 amino acids. The ends were cut back, 3 bases at V and 8 bases at J, with 11 bases in the middle. Germline V gene lookup returns CDR1 LNHDA and CDR2 SQIVND (reference sequence). This chain's CDR3 is CASSIGGEEPQHF. In nucleotides, the CDR3 is TGTGCCAGTAGTATCGGGGGGGAGGAGCCCCAGCATTTT. The full variable domain, in which reference TRBV19 and TRBJ1-5 provide the parts outside the CDR3, is DGGITQSPKYLFRKEGQNVTLSCEQNLNHDAMYWYRQDPGQGLRLIYYSQIVNDFQKGDIAEGYSVSREKKESFPLTVTSAQKNPTAFYLCASSIGGEEPQHFGDGTRLSIL.

J is TRBJ2-1 and V is TRBV7-7, with TRBD2 matching over 7 bases. The CDR3 totals 15 residues. V lost 5 bases and J lost 6; bases outside the gene matches: 10. The germline V gene encodes CDR1 SSHAT and CDR2 FNYEAQ (reference sequence). The CDR3: CASSPTTGLPNEQFF. The CDR3 DNA reads as TGTGCCAGCAGCCCTACGACGGGACTACCCAATGAGCAGTTCTTC.

V is TRBV5-6 and J is TRBJ2-5, with 7 bases that match TRBD2. CDR3 length equals 15 residues. Trimming at V came to 2 bases and at J to 2 bases, leaving 6 bases not matched to a gene. Germline V CDR1 and CDR2: SGHDT, YYEEEE. This CDR3 reads CASSFSPSGQETQYF. CDR3 in DNA: TGTGCCAGCAGCTTTTCACCTAGCGGACAAGAGACCCAGTACTTC. The full variable domain, in which reference TRBV5-6 and TRBJ2-5 provide the parts outside the CDR3, is DAGVTQSPTHLIKTRGQQVTLRCSPKSGHDTVSWYQQALGQGPQFIFQYYEEEERQRGNFPDRFSGHQFPNYSSELNVNALLLGDSALYLCASSFSPSGQETQYFGPGTRLLVL.

This chain joins TRBV7-6 and TRBJ2-3; 7 bases align to TRBD2. This CDR3 has 16 residues. With 1 base clipped from V and 3 bases from J, the junction kept 7 bases outside the gene matches. Germline V gene lookup returns CDR1 SGHVS and CDR2 FNYEAQ. The CDR3 sequence: CASSLGAGVKTDTQYF. The CDR3 DNA follows: TGTGCCAGCAGCTTAGGGGCGGGGGTAAAGACAGATACGCAGTATTTT.

The chain couples TRBV7-8 to TRBJ1-2, with D maybe TRBD1 (5 bases). From germline, CDR1 is SGHVS and CDR2 FQNEAQ. This CDR3 comprises 16 residues. V lost 5 bases, J lost 4 bases, and 20 bases lay in between. This CDR3 reads CASSPLQGPVVYGYTF. The CDR3 bases are TGTGCCAGCAGCCCACTCCAGGGTCCCGTTGTCTATGGCTACACCTTC.

The V and J genes are TRBV3-1 (or the pseudogene TRBV3-2) and TRBJ1-3; no firm D call. Germline CDR1 reads LGHDT; CDR2 reads YNNKEL (reference sequence). The CDR3 totals 16 residues. V was pared by 1 base and J by 4 bases, with 14 bases between. Here the CDR3 DNA reads TGTGCCAGCAGCCAAGGCTCAGTCGCACAAGGAAACACCATATATTTT. Its translation: CASSQGSVAQGNTIYF.

V is TRBV18 and J is TRBJ2-3; D is ambiguous. Trimming stripped 3 bases from V and 4 bases from J, with 11 bases between. Germline-derived CDR1 and CDR2 are KGHSH and LQKENI. The CDR3 is 14 amino acids. CDR3 region: CASSPNWAADTQYF. The CDR3, as DNA: TGTGCCAGCTCACCCAATTGGGCCGCAGATACGCAGTATTTT.

The chain employs TRBV5-4 and TRBJ2-3, with 8 bases aligning to TRBD1. V dropped 4 bases and J dropped 4; count of bases not matched to a gene: 5. The CDR3 is 14 amino acids. Germline CDR1 SGHNT, CDR2 YYREEE (reference sequence). CDR3 region: CASSPDRGSDTQYF. For the CDR3, the DNA is TGTGCCAGCAGCCCCGACAGGGGATCAGATACGCAGTATTTT.

This chain joins TRBV24-1 and TRBJ2-5, with D possibly being TRBD1 (8 bases). Trimming left V 0 bases short and J 5 bases short, with 21 bases between. CDR1 and CDR2 from the germline V gene are KGHDR and SFDVKD. The CDR3 runs to 18 residues. This CDR3 is CATSDLNPLQGGGETQYF. As DNA, the CDR3 is TGTGCCACCAGTGATTTGAACCCCCTACAGGGGGGAGGGGAGACCCAGTACTTC.

The chain uses TRBV4-1 and TRBJ2-2; D unclear. The V gene's germline CDR1 is MGHRA and CDR2 YSYEKL. The V end was cut by 0 bases, the J end by 2 bases, with 7 bases between. CDR3 size: 15 residues. This chain's CDR3 is CASSQEARNTGELFF. In nucleotides, the CDR3 is TGCGCCAGCAGCCAAGAGGCTCGAAACACCGGGGAGCTGTTTTTT.

This chain connects TRBV18 to TRBJ1-4, with D tentatively TRBD1 (6 bases). This CDR3 comprises 15 residues. V gave up 6 bases and J gave up 2 bases, with 13 bases separating them. The germline V gene encodes CDR1 KGHSH and CDR2 LQKENI. CDR3 sequence: CASSSGEGTNEKLFF. CDR3 sequence (DNA): TGTGCCAGCTCCTCAGGGGAGGGCACTAATGAAAAACTGTTTTTT.

The J gene is TRBJ1-4, the V gene TRBV6-6, with 10 bases matching TRBD1. V lost 2 bases and J lost 4; bases outside the gene matches: 4. In germline, CDR1 is MNHNY, CDR2 SVGAGI (reference sequence). This CDR3 contains 16 residues. The CDR3 nucleotides are TGTGCCAGCAGTTACCAGAGGACAGGGGGTAATGAAAAACTGTTTTTT. Its protein product is CASSYQRTGGNEKLFF.

The rearrangement uses TRBV19 and TRBJ2-1; possibly TRBD2 for D (6 bases). The CDR3 is 15 residues long. V lost 3 bases to trimming and J lost 4 bases, with 13 bases between them. Germline loops: CDR1 LNHDA, CDR2 SQIVND (reference sequence). CDR3 coding DNA: TGTGCCAGTAGTATCGAGGGGAGGAGTTACAATGAGCAGTTCTTC. Protein: CASSIEGRSYNEQFF. Together with reference TRBV19 and TRBJ2-1, the CDR3 gives the full variable domain: DGGITQSPKYLFRKEGQNVTLSCEQNLNHDAMYWYRQDPGQGLRLIYYSQIVNDFQKGDIAEGYSVSREKKESFPLTVTSAQKNPTAFYLCASSIEGRSYNEQFFGPGTRLTVL.

The chain carries TRBV19 and TRBJ1-5; 7 bases are shared with TRBD1. The ends lost 3 bases at V and 5 bases at J; junction bases unmatched: 7. This CDR3 has 15 amino acids. Per germline, CDR1 LNHDA and CDR2 SQIVND (reference sequence). The CDR3, as DNA: TGTGCCAGTAGTATTTCCGGGACAGATTATCAGCCCCAGCATTTT. Residues: CASSISGTDYQPQHF.

The chain has TRBV10-3 and TRBJ2-1; TRBD2 aligns across 9 bases. J lost 1 base, V lost 4 bases, and 5 bases had no gene match. Germline-derived CDR1 and CDR2 are ENHRY and SYGVKD. The CDR3 loop spans 16 amino acids. CDR3 sequence: CAISVAGGASYNEQFF. CDR3 bases: TGTGCCATCAGTGTGGCGGGAGGGGCGTCCTACAATGAGCAGTTCTTC.

The chain links TRBV27 to TRBJ1-4; unclear D gene. Germline V gene lookup returns CDR1 MNHEY and CDR2 SMNVEV (reference sequence). CDR3 size: 15 residues. V was trimmed by 4 bases and J by 4 bases, leaving 13 bases between them. The CDR3 DNA reads TGTGCCAGCAGTTCCCACAGCATTTTTAATGAAAAACTGTTTTTT. This sequence encodes CASSSHSIFNEKLFF.

V is TRBV6-1 and J is TRBJ2-5, with a weak D call TRBD1 (5 bases). Trimming shortened V by 0 bases and J by 5 bases, and 13 bases separated the two germline ends. This CDR3 has 15 residues. Germline assignment: CDR1 MNHNS and CDR2 SASEGT. Written as DNA, the CDR3 is TGTGCCAGCAGTGAAGCGAACCAGGGATCGGAGACCCAGTACTTC. Translation: CASSEANQGSETQYF.

J is TRBJ2-1 and V is TRBV19; the D is unclear. V shed 4 bases and J shed 7 bases, with 8 bases lying between them. The CDR3 spans 12 residues. In germline, CDR1 is LNHDA, CDR2 SQIVND (reference sequence). CDR3 in DNA: TGTGCCAGTAGTAGAGGTGGAAATGAGCAGTTCTTC. This encodes CASSRGGNEQFF.

The chain links TRBV27 to TRBJ2-7; tentative D call: TRBD1 (5 bases). Trimming left V 6 bases short and J 7 bases short, with 19 bases between. There are 14 residues in the CDR3. CDR1 is MNHEY and CDR2 is SMNVEV in the germline V gene (reference sequence). The CDR3: CASSPLPGPIEQYF. The CDR3 coding sequence is TGTGCCAGCAGCCCCCTCCCAGGGCCCATAGAGCAGTACTTC.

This chain links TRBV28 with TRBJ2-1, with D possibly being TRBD2 (5 bases). CDR3 length equals 13 residues. Germline CDR1 MDHEN, CDR2 SYDVKM. Deletions cut 11 bases from V and 3 bases from J, with 14 bases between. The CDR3 region is CAAGGSGYNEQFF. Here the CDR3 DNA reads TGTGCCGCGGGCGGGTCGGGCTACAATGAGCAGTTCTTC.

The chain links TRBV9 to TRBJ2-5; 15 positions match TRBD2. CDR3 length equals 21 residues. Germline lookup yields CDR1 SGDLS and CDR2 YYNGEE. After removal of 3 bases from V and 5 bases from J, the junction contained 20 bases not matched to a gene. CDR3 DNA sequence: TGTGCCAGCAGCGACCCCACCAGCCGGACTAGCGGGAGGGCCGGGGTTGAGACCCAGTACTTC. Encoded protein: CASSDPTSRTSGRAGVETQYF.

V usage is TRBV2 and J usage is TRBJ2-7; 8 positions agree with TRBD2. V gave up 5 bases and J gave up 6 bases; unmatched junction bases: 12. This CDR3 has 15 residues. Germline values: CDR1 SNHLY, CDR2 FYNNEI. The CDR3: CASSSIGTRQAEQYF. CDR3 coding DNA: TGTGCCAGCAGTAGTATCGGGACTAGACAGGCCGAGCAGTACTTC.

The chain employs TRBV11-3 and TRBJ2-5, with TRBD1 as a possible D gene (6 bases). In germline, CDR1 is SGHNT, CDR2 YENEEA. V was trimmed by 5 bases and J by 1 base, leaving 11 bases between them. This CDR3 has 14 residues. The CDR3 nucleotides are TGTGCCAGCAGCCCCCCGGACAGCCAAGAGACCCAGTACTTC. Translating it yields CASSPPDSQETQYF.

The chain recombines TRBV15 with TRBJ1-3; D gene unclear. V lost 8 bases to trimming and J lost 1 base, with 6 bases between them. The CDR3 runs 12 residues. The germline CDR1 and CDR2 sequences are LNHNV and YYDKDF (reference sequence). The CDR3 DNA sequence: TGTGCCACCTCGCGATCTGGAAACACCATATATTTT. Translating gives CATSRSGNTIYF.

The chain recombines TRBV9 with TRBJ2-7, with 7 positions matching TRBD2. CDR3 length: 14 amino acids. Germline lookup yields CDR1 SGDLS and CDR2 YYNGEE. The ends lost 2 bases at V and 6 bases at J; junction bases unmatched: 8. CDR3 sequence (DNA): TGTGCCAGCAGCGTCGGGGGGATTGGCGGCGAGCAGTACTTC. Translated: CASSVGGIGGEQYF.

J is TRBJ2-6 and V is TRBV28; D perhaps matches TRBD1 (6 bases). Germline assignment: CDR1 MDHEN and CDR2 SYDVKM. The CDR3 is made up of 15 amino acids. V was clipped by 2 bases and J by 4 bases, with 9 bases between them. CDR3 in amino acids: CASSLGGWGANVLTF. The CDR3 DNA reads as TGTGCCAGCAGTTTAGGGGGCTGGGGGGCCAACGTCCTGACTTTC.

This rearrangement joins TRBV4-1 to TRBJ2-1; 10 nucleotides line up with TRBD2. Germline-derived CDR1 and CDR2 are MGHRA and YSYEKL. This CDR3 has 17 residues. Trimming took 1 base from V and 4 from J; bases not matched to a gene: 7. CDR3 in DNA: TGCGCCAGCAGCCAAGGTACTAGCGGGAAGGGGTACAATGAGCAGTTCTTC. Translating it yields CASSQGTSGKGYNEQFF.

The chain employs TRBV24-1 and TRBJ2-1, with D maybe TRBD2 (6 bases). Looked up from germline, CDR1 is KGHDR and CDR2 is SFDVKD. V shed 1 base and J shed 2 bases, with 14 bases lying between them. This CDR3 region has 17 residues. The CDR3 protein is CATSDLGGAGTYNEQFF. In nucleotides, the CDR3 is TGTGCCACCAGTGATTTAGGCGGTGCGGGAACCTACAATGAGCAGTTCTTC.

This clone is a singleton in its sample. The chain recombines TRBV5-4 with TRBJ2-1; the D gene is possibly TRBD1 (5 bases). This CDR3 contains 15 residues. Trimming stripped 0 bases from V and 7 bases from J, with 14 bases between. The V gene's germline CDR1 is SGHNT and CDR2 YYREEE (reference sequence). The CDR3 nucleotides read TGTGCCAGCAGCTTGGACCAGGGCCCCCCGAATGAGCAGTTCTTC. It translates to CASSLDQGPPNEQFF.

The V call is TRBV10-2, the J call TRBJ1-5, with TRBD1 matching 7 bases. Germline V lookup: CDR1 WSHSY, CDR2 SAAADI. The CDR3 is made up of 15 amino acids. The junction had 14 bases not matched to a gene; V was cut back by 10 bases and J by 5 bases. The CDR3, as DNA: TGCGCCACTCGGCCAGGGACAGCATCCTATCAGCCCCAGCATTTT. This sequence encodes CATRPGTASYQPQHF.